The following is a T cell receptor beta chain sequence with its context. Its target antigen remains unknown. No base quality information exists; no much larger clone differs at one position. These data originate in a study of vaccination effects on CD4 cells after COVID-19 (dated by TCRdb to between 2022 and 2023). A note on the overall study: In the ViraFEST assay, PBMC were stimulated with viral peptide pools, and TCR sequencing was then used to find antigen-specific CD4+ T cell clonotypes based on their expansion. Across the study, the median time from the second dose to post-vaccine sampling was 72 days (range 14 to 241). Each well held two million PBMC cultured in IMDM containing roughly 5% human AB serum, approximately 10 IU/ml IL-2 and gentamicin, along with roughly 10 ug/ml peptides. In both COVID-19 convalescent patients and infection-naive vaccine recipients, the study compared SARS-CoV-2 spike-specific CD4+ TCR repertoires from before mRNA vaccination with those from after it. A total of 10 COVID-19 convalescent patients and a few SARS-CoV-2-naive healthy vaccine recipients were included in the full study. The Oncomine TCR Beta short-read assay on an Illumina iSeq 100 was used to sequence cultures from other donors in the study.

Here is what the overall study found, with its caveats: Among healthy vaccine recipients, nearly all vaccine-induced clones were SARS-CoV-2 mono-reactive, and just 1 of 255 was cross-reactive with common cold coronaviruses. Marked clonal contraction was observed in both infection-induced and vaccine-induced clones at late post-vaccination timepoints, consistent with waning T cell responses. Limitations of the study were the small number of convalescent patients and the absence of early post-infection timepoints.

The protocol used for the library was the immunoSEQ multiplex PCR assay. DNA from the cultured and isolated CD4+ T cells underwent TCR beta CDR3 sequencing. The original methods were these. Non-productive TCR sequences were discarded, and reads were trimmed to the CDR3 region, with only CDR3s of 7 or more amino acids retained. Antigen-specific clonotypes were identified using the MANAFEST web app by comparison of expansion in peptide wells against reference cultures. For clones to be considered positive, expansion at FDR<0.05 versus reference and all other wells, an odds ratio above 5, and a frequency above 0.1% in two replicate wells were required. A clonotype was defined as cross-reactive if the clonotype was significantly expanded both in SARS-CoV-2 spike wells and in at least one common cold coronavirus spike condition. CDR3 similarity was assessed by Levenshtein distance with the stringdist R package, and unrooted trees were built with ape in R 3.6.1. Entries here come from immuneACCESS through TCRdb and include only in-frame sequences with V and J called. Some clones fail to appear in such tables; in the studies checked, an unresolved V gene covers under half of the shortfall, and the cause of the remainder is unknown. V and J calls plus clone size are reproduced from that table; the DNA served to infer D and trimming. The sample includes tens of thousands of clones, with over 70% observed a single time. 15% of the sample is in the top ten clones.

After more than nine days of culture, CD4+ T cells were isolated with the EasySep CD4+ T cell isolation kit. Participants received two doses of either the BNT162b2 or the mRNA-1273 mRNA SARS-CoV-2 vaccine. The absence of prior SARS-CoV-2 infection in healthy vaccine recipients was confirmed by negative nucleocapsid antibodies before and after vaccination. On days 3 and 7, half of the culture medium was replaced with fresh IL-2-containing medium. Unless otherwise noted, each peptide stimulation condition was cultured in triplicate wells. Using Ficoll-Paque Plus gradient centrifugation, PBMC were separated from whole blood and then either used fresh or cryopreserved at -140C. The QIAamp micro DNA kit was used to extract genomic DNA from the cultured CD4+ T cells. The starting material was CD4+ T cells from PBMCs cultured without peptide, obtained after COVID-19 vaccination. The TCR comes from a human donor who received a COVID-19 vaccine.

The sequenced DNA: TGCGCCAGCAACCTGGGAACTAGCACAGATACGCAGTATTTT. The resulting protein is CASNLGTSTDTQYF. The rearranged segments are TRBV5-1 and TRBJ2-3, with no confident D gene call. The CDR3 holds 14 amino acids from the cysteine to the phenylalanine. The DNA shown is the 42-base CDR3, in frame from base 1. The CDR1 and CDR2 encoded by the germline V gene are SGHRS and YFSETQ. V was cut back by 6 bases and J by 0 bases, leaving a gap of 11 bases between them.